This TCR beta chain derives from a study of human T cells and chemical hapten exposure. Background on the study: It was small differences in pooled library volume that mainly caused per-sample TCR yields to vary. Study results and limitations: As patch test score rose, PT1 expanded TCR counts tended to rise as well. Compared to controls, expanded TCRs made significantly more large clusters of similar CDR3s.

MiXCR, applied by TCRdb to the RACE reads, yields one record per CDR3 protein. Among about 80,000 distinct CDR3 sequences, roughly 10% were seen once, and the ten largest hold about 2.5%. This clonotype was found a few times. Its antigen is not known. Stated time point: patch test 2, 6 weeks after DPC sensitization. Specified treatment: therapeutic diphenylcyclopropenone sensitization with weekly scalp DPC. Ahead of each patch test application, blood was drawn. Germline values: CDR1 SGHTA, CDR2 FQGNSA. Trimming took 5 bases from V and 13 from J, leaving 23 bases between them. The CDR3 is 14 amino acids.

The sample here was whole blood, taken in connection with sensitization to the hapten diphenylcyclopropenone (DPC). V and J are TRBV7-2 and TRBJ1-2, with D perhaps TRBD1 (6 bases). The source is a young woman with alopecia areata. Some clones in this sample may be carry-over from other donors' samples. The CDR3 nucleotides read TGTGCCAGCAGCCCTGACGGGGGGGCGGAAATCCGCACCTTC. It codes for CASSPDGGAEIRTF.